This T cell receptor (beta chain) was recovered during a study of T cells in Graves' hyperthyroidism and ophthalmopathy. General study results and limits: In blood, most of the thyroid clonotypes expanded above 0.001 were also present.

Template material for amplifying TCR beta CDR3 regions consisted of RNA transcripts. The study used the HTBI primer set for a first-round RT-PCR of the TCR CDR3. TCRdb used MiXCR to reprocess the multiplex PCR reads, holding one entry per CDR3 protein. The sample comprises around 700,000 distinct CDR3 sequences, under 20% of which are singletons, and 15% to 20% rests with the top ten. V lost 0 bases, J lost 2 bases, and 5 bases lay in between. The germline CDR1 and CDR2 sequences are SGHVS and FNYEAQ. The CDR3 is 15 residues long. This clonotype was counted only a few times. Its antigen is as yet unknown. Subjects aged 18 to 65 presented with newly diagnosed hyperthyroidism of less than 2 months' duration. Criteria for exclusion of patients were uncontrolled infection, other autoimmune disease, pregnancy or lactation. Diagnostic assessment was based on clinical symptoms, serum thyroxine and TRAb, thyroid ultrasound and orbital computed tomography.

The receptor was derived from a woman in her forties or fifties with Graves' hyperthyroidism that later progressed to Graves' ophthalmopathy. The V gene is TRBV7-6, the J gene TRBJ1-6, with D unresolved. Sequencing was carried out using blood. CDR3 sequence reads: CASSLAEPYNSPLHF. DNA of the CDR3: TGTGCCAGCAGCTTAGCGGAGCCCTATAATTCACCCCTCCACTTT.